One and the same sample provided the 20 T cell receptor beta chains below, sequenced in a study of shared clonotypes between healthy human individuals. Produced via immunoSEQ multiplex PCR; TCRdb's table is partial and in-frame only. The sample holds about 690,000 clones, 80% to 95% seen once. The sequenced sample was memory CD8+ T cells from PBMCs. Subset noted: CD45RO+ cells pooled with CCR7-negative TemRA cells. The source is a man aged 18 to 35 in good health. Some clones in this sample may be carry-over from other donors' samples.

The J gene is TRBJ1-3, the V gene TRBV4-3; D may be TRBD1 (5 bases). Trimming took off 4 bases at V and 0 bases at J, with 16 bases between the two ends. The germline gives CDR1 LGHNA, CDR2 YSLEER. The CDR3 sequence is 17 residues long. The CDR3 bases are TGCGCCAGCAGCCCCCTGCCCCCAGGGACCTCTGGAAACACCATATATTTT. It is translated as CASSPLPPGTSGNTIYF.

The rearrangement links TRBV5-6 to TRBJ2-5; TRBD2 aligns across 8 bases. V lost 4 bases and J lost 4; bases outside the gene matches: 6. Germline V gene data show CDR1 as SGHDT and CDR2 as YYEEEE. The CDR3 has 14 amino acids. CDR3 coding DNA: TGTGCCAGCAGCCTTGCTAGCGGGCGAGAGACCCAGTACTTC. Amino acid sequence: CASSLASGRETQYF.

This clone came up once. This chain connects TRBV11-2 to TRBJ2-3; D is ambiguous. The germline V and J ends were trimmed by 6 bases and 6 bases, with 13 bases remaining between them. The CDR3 totals 13 residues. The germline V gene encodes CDR1 SGHAT and CDR2 FQNNGV. Here the CDR3 DNA reads TGTGCCAGCAGAAAGGAAGACGGGGATACGCAGTATTTT. Encoded protein: CASRKEDGDTQYF.

The chain has TRBV1 and TRBJ2-7; the DNA was not compared with TRBD2, the D call given in the table. TRBV1 is termed a pseudogene. The CDR3 spans 15 residues. This chain's CDR3 is CTSSQSREGIYEQYF. CDR3 in DNA: TGCACCAGCAGCCAATCCCGGGAGGGCATCTACGAGCAGTACTTC.

To note about this clone: Other DNA variants within this sample encode the same CDR3. V is TRBV4-1 and J is TRBJ1-1; 7 nucleotides line up with TRBD1. Germline CDR1 and CDR2: MGHRA and YSYEKL. This CDR3 comprises 15 residues. The junction had 6 bases not matched to a gene; V was cut back by 0 bases and J by 5 bases. The CDR3 here is CASSQDGGRGTEAFF. The CDR3 nucleotides are TGCGCCAGCAGCCAAGATGGAGGCAGGGGGACTGAAGCTTTCTTT.

DNA for the CDR3: TGTGCCAGCAGCCAATCGGGGTCAGGGGGCGAAGCTTTCTTT. It codes for CASSQSGSGGEAFF. The rearrangement links TRBV16 to TRBJ1-1; 8 bases are a match to TRBD1. The J segment lost 8 bases and the V segment lost 0 bases, leaving 5 bases of the junction unmatched. The length of the CDR3 is 14 residues. Germline-derived CDR1 and CDR2 are KGHSY and FQNENV.

The chain has TRBV11-3 and TRBJ2-1, with D unresolved. The V gene lost 4 bases and the J gene lost 5 bases, with 6 bases spanning the gap. The CDR3 sequence is 12 residues long. In germline, CDR1 is SGHNT, CDR2 YENEEA. CDR3: CASSSPDNEQFF. The CDR3 DNA reads TGTGCCAGCAGCTCTCCAGACAATGAGCAGTTCTTC.

The chain recombines TRBV28 with TRBJ2-3; the D is unclear. V lost 3 bases and J 2 bases, leaving 9 bases between the germline ends. There are 14 residues in the CDR3. CDR1 is MDHEN, CDR2 SYDVKM, per germline. This chain's CDR3 is CASSFEAYTDTQYF. DNA for the CDR3: TGTGCCAGCAGTTTTGAGGCGTACACAGATACGCAGTATTTT.

The sample holds one count of this clone. The chain couples TRBV7-6 to TRBJ2-7; 8 nucleotides agree with TRBD2. The CDR3 consists of 15 residues. With 5 bases clipped from V and 5 bases from J, the junction kept 11 bases outside the gene matches. Per germline, CDR1 SGHVS and CDR2 FNYEAQ. The CDR3, as DNA: TGTGCCAGCAGCCTTACAGCGGGAGTTGTCGACGAGCAGTACTTC. As protein: CASSLTAGVVDEQYF.

With respect to this clone: Other DNA sequences of this sample code for an identical CDR3. This rearrangement joins TRBV28 to TRBJ1-6; D is perhaps TRBD1 (5 bases). The V gene's germline CDR1 is MDHEN and CDR2 SYDVKM. V lost 2 bases to trimming and J lost 7 bases, with 9 bases between them. This CDR3 comprises 14 residues. CDR3 sequence (DNA): TGTGCCAGCAGTTTAAGAGGGGAGAATTCACCCCTCCACTTT. Translating gives CASSLRGENSPLHF.

This sequence joins TRBV11-1 and TRBJ1-2; D call uncertain. V lost 2 bases and J 2 bases, leaving 3 bases between the germline ends. The CDR3 has 12 amino acids. Germline loops: CDR1 SGHAT, CDR2 FQDESV (reference sequence). CDR3 nucleotide sequence: TGTGCCAGCAGCTTATCGAACTATGGCTACACCTTC. Protein: CASSLSNYGYTF.

This chain links TRBV9 with TRBJ1-4; tentatively, D is TRBD1 (6 bases). CDR3 length: 15 residues. The ends were cut back, 4 bases at V and 8 bases at J, with 18 bases in the middle. The germline V gene has CDR1 SGDLS and CDR2 YYNGEE. In DNA, the CDR3 is TGTGCCAGCAGCTCCGACCTCGGGGGGCAGGAAAAACTGTTTTTT. Protein product: CASSSDLGGQEKLFF.

The genes are TRBV27 and TRBJ2-5; D call uncertain. The V gene's germline CDR1 is MNHEY and CDR2 SMNVEV (reference sequence). This CDR3 region has 13 residues. The ends were cut back, 6 bases at V and 4 bases at J, with 12 bases in the middle. Here the CDR3 DNA reads TGTGCCAGCAGACGACGTGATGGAGAGACCCAGTACTTC. It is translated as CASRRRDGETQYF.

For this clone: Since a much larger clone is just one base distant, this may be a read error. The chain combines TRBV28 with TRBJ2-7, with TRBD1 matching 11 bases. This CDR3 is built from 15 residues. CDR1 is MDHEN and CDR2 is SYDVKM in the germline V gene. Unmatched junction bases numbered 4, after V lost 3 bases and J lost 3 bases. CDR3 DNA: TGTGCCAGCAGTTTCTCCGGGACAGGGGGCTACGAGCAGTACTTC. The encoded protein is CASSFSGTGGYEQYF.

With regard to this clone: Additional DNA sequences in this sample encode the identical CDR3. CDR3 residues: CASSLAVETQYF. CDR3 bases: TGTGCCAGCAGCTTAGCAGTGGAGACCCAGTACTTC. The genes are TRBV7-9 and TRBJ2-5, with D unresolved. The germline V and J ends were trimmed by 0 bases and 5 bases, with 4 bases remaining between them. Germline CDR1 and CDR2: SEHNR and FQNEAQ (reference sequence). The length of the CDR3 is 12 residues.

In nucleotides, the CDR3 is TGTGCCAGTAGTATGACGGGGCCAGCCTCTGGGGCCAACGTCCTGACTTTC. This codes for CASSMTGPASGANVLTF. The genes are TRBV19 and TRBJ2-6; D assignment may be TRBD1 or TRBD2 (5 bases each). V was cut by 3 bases and J by 0 bases, with 12 bases left in between. CDR1 is LNHDA, CDR2 SQIVND, per germline (reference sequence). CDR3 length equals 17 residues.

This clone was seen just once. The genes are TRBV11-3 and TRBJ2-3, with D unclear. The germline gives CDR1 SGHNT, CDR2 YENEEA. The CDR3 length is 13 residues. Trimming took 0 bases from V and 6 from J, leaving 7 bases between them. CDR3 DNA: TGTGCCAGCAGCTTAGAAGTGTCGGATACGCAGTATTTT. Its protein product is CASSLEVSDTQYF. The variable domain in full, with the rest retrieved from reference TRBV11-3 and TRBJ2-3, is EAGVVQSPRYKIIEKKQPVAFWCNPISGHNTLYWYLQNLGQGPELLIRYENEEAVDDSQLPKDRFSAERLKGVDSTLKIQPAELGDSAVYLCASSLEVSDTQYFGPGTRLTVL.

The genes are TRBV7-8 and TRBJ1-4; the D gene is possibly TRBD1 (5 bases). The CDR3 consists of 15 residues. Per germline, CDR1 SGHVS and CDR2 FQNEAQ. V lost 3 bases and J lost 6, with 14 bases in between. The CDR3 is CASSFGGNRHEKLFF. The CDR3 region has the DNA TGTGCCAGCAGCTTCGGCGGGAACAGGCATGAAAAACTGTTTTTT. Full variable domain (remainder filled in from reference TRBV7-8 and TRBJ1-4): GAGVSQSPRYKVAKRGQDVALRCDPISGHVSLFWYQQALGQGPEFLTYFQNEAQLDKSGLPSDRFFAERPEGSVSTLKIQRTQQEDSAVYLCASSFGGNRHEKLFFGSGTQLSVL.

This sequence joins TRBV9 and TRBJ2-1; D call uncertain. CDR1 and CDR2 from the germline V gene are SGDLS and YYNGEE. V gave up 0 bases and J gave up 7 bases, with 14 bases separating them. The CDR3 spans 15 residues. The CDR3 sequence is CASSVGGGARNEQFF. CDR3 sequence (DNA): TGTGCCAGCAGCGTAGGCGGCGGAGCGAGGAATGAGCAGTTCTTC. The complete variable domain, with remaining parts taken from reference TRBV9 and TRBJ2-1, reads DSGVTQTPKHLITATGQRVTLRCSPRSGDLSVYWYQQSLDQGLQFLIQYYNGEERAKGNILERFSAQQFPDLHSELNLSSLELGDSALYFCASSVGGGARNEQFFGPGTRLTVL.

This clone has only a few counts. J is TRBJ1-1 and V is TRBV30; D is unresolved. Germline V gives CDR1 GTSNPN, CDR2 SVGIG (reference sequence). The CDR3 runs to 11 residues. Trimming pared 3 bases from V and 7 bases from J, leaving 9 bases between. CDR3: CAWSLSIEAFF. DNA for the CDR3: TGTGCCTGGAGCCTTAGTATTGAAGCTTTCTTT. The entire variable domain, with the rest obtained from reference TRBV30 and TRBJ1-1, is as follows: SQTIHQWPATLVQPVGSPLSLECTVEGTSNPNLYWYRQAAGRGLQLLFYSVGIGQISSEVPQNLSASRPQDRQFILSSKKLLLSDSGFYLCAWSLSIEAFFGQGTRLTVV.